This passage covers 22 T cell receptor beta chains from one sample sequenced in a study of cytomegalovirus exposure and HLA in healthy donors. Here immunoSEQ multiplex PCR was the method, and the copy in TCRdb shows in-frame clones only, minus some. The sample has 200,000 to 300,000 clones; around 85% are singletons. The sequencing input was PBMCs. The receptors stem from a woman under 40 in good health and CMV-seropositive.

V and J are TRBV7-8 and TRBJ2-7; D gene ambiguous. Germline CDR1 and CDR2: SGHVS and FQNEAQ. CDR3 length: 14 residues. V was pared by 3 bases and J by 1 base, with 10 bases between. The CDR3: CASSFLAGSYEQYF. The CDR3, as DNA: TGTGCCAGCAGCTTCTTAGCCGGATCCTACGAGCAGTACTTC.

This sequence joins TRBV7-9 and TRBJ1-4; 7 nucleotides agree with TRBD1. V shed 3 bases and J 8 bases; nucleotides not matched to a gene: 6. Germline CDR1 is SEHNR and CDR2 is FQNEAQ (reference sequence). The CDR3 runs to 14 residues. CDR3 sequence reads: CASSFTGESEKLFF. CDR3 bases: TGTGCCAGCAGCTTTACAGGGGAAAGCGAAAAACTGTTTTTT.

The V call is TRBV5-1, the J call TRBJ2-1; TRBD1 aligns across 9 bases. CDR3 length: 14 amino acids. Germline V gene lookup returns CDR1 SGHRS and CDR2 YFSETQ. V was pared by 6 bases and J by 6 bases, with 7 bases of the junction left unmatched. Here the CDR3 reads CASNLGQGGNEQFF. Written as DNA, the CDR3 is TGCGCCAGCAACCTGGGACAGGGAGGCAATGAGCAGTTCTTC.

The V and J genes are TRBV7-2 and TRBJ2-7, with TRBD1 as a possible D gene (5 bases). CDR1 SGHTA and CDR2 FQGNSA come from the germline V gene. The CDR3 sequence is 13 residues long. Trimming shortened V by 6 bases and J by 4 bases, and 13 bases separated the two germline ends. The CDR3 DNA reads TGTGCCAGCAGGAAAGGACACCAGTACGAGCAGTACTTC. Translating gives CASRKGHQYEQYF.

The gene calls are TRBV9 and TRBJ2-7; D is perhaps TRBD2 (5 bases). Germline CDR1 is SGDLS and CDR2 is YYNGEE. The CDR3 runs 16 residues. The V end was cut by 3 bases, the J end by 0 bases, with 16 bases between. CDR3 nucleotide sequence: TGTGCCAGCAGCGGGAAAAGGACTCCACGCTCCTACGAGCAGTACTTC. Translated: CASSGKRTPRSYEQYF.

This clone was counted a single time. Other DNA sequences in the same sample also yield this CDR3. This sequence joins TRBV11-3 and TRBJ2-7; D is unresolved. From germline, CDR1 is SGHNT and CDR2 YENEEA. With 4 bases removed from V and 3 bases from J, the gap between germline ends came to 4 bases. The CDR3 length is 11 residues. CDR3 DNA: TGTGCCAGCAGCTCGTACTACGAGCAGTACTTC. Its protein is CASSSYYEQYF.

The CDR3 nucleotides read TGTGCCAGCAGTTTAGAGGGACAGGGGAGGAGTGGCTACACCTTC. This translates into CASSLEGQGRSGYTF. The V call is TRBV27, the J call TRBJ1-2, with TRBD1 matching over 10 bases. Germline loops: CDR1 MNHEY, CDR2 SMNVEV (reference sequence). The CDR3 spans 15 residues. After removal of 2 bases from V and 7 bases from J, the junction contained 7 bases not matched to a gene.

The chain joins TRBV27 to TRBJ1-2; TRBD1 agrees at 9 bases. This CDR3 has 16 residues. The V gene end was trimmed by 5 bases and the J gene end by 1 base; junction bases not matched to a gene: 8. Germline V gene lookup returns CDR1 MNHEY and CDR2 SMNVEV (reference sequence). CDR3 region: CASSATGTGYNYGYTF. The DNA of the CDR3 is TGTGCCAGCAGTGCAACCGGGACAGGGTATAACTATGGCTACACCTTC.

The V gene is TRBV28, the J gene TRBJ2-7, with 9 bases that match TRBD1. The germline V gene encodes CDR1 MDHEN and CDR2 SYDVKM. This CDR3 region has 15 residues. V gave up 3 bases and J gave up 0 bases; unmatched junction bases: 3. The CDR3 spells CASSFTGQGSYEQYF. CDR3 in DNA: TGTGCCAGCAGTTTTACGGGACAGGGCTCCTACGAGCAGTACTTC.

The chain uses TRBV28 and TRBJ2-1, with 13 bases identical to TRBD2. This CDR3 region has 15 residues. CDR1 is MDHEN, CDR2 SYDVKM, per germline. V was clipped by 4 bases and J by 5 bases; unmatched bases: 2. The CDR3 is CASSWTSGSNNEQFF. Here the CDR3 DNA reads TGTGCCAGCAGTTGGACTAGCGGGAGCAACAATGAGCAGTTCTTC.

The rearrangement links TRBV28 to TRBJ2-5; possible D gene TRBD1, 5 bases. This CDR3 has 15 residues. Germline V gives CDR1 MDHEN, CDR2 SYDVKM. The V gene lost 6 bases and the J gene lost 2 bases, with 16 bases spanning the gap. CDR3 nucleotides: TGTGCCAGCAGCAACTCAGGGTTGGGACAAGAGACCCAGTACTTC. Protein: CASSNSGLGQETQYF.

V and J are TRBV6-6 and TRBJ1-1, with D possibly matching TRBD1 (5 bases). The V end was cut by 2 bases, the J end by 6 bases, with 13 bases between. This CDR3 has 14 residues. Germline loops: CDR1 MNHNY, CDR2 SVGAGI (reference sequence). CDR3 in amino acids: CASSYGGFRSEAFF. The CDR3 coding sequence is TGTGCCAGCAGTTACGGGGGGTTTAGGTCTGAAGCTTTCTTT.

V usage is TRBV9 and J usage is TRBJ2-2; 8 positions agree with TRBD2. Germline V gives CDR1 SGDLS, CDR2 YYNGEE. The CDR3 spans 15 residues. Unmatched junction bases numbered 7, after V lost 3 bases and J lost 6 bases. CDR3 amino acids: CASSDGTRSSGELFF. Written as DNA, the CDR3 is TGTGCCAGCAGCGATGGGACTAGGAGTTCCGGGGAGCTGTTTTTT.

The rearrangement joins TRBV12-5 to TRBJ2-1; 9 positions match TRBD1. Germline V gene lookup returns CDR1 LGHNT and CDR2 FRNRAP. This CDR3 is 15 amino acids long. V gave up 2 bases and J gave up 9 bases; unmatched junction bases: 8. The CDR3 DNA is TGTGCTAGTGGTTTGAGGGGACAGGGTCTTGGTGAGCAGTTCTTC. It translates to CASGLRGQGLGEQFF.

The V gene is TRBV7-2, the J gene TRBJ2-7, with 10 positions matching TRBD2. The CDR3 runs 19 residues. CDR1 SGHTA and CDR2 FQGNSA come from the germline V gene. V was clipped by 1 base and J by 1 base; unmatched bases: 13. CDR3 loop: CASSLVPSGSFSRSYEQYF. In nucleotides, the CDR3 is TGTGCCAGCAGCTTAGTACCTAGCGGGAGTTTTAGCAGGTCCTACGAGCAGTACTTC.

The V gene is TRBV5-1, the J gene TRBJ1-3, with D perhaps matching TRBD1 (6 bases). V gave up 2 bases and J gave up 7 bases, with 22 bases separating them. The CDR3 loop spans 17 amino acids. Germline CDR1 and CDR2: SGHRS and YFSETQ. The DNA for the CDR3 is TGCGCCAGCAGCTTAGGCTACGGGGGGCCTTATCAGAACACCATATATTTT. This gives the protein CASSLGYGGPYQNTIYF.

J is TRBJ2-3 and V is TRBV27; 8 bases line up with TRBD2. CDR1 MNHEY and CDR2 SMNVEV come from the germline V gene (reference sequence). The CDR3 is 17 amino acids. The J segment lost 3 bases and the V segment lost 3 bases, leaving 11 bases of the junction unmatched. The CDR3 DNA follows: TGTGCCAGCAGTTTTAACCCTAGCGGGCTAAGAACAGATACGCAGTATTTT. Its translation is CASSFNPSGLRTDTQYF.

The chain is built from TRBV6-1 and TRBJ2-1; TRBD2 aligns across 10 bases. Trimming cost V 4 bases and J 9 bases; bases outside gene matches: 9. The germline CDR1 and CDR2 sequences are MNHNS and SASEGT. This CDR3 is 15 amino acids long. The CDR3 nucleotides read TGTGCCAGCAGTGTAGGTCTAGCGGGAGTTTTTGAGCAGTTCTTC. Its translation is CASSVGLAGVFEQFF.

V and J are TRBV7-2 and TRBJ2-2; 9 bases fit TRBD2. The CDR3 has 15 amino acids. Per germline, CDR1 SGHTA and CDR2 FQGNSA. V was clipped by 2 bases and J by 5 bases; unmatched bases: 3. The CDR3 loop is CASSLTAGGTGELFF. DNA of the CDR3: TGTGCCAGCAGCTTAACGGCGGGAGGGACCGGGGAGCTGTTTTTT. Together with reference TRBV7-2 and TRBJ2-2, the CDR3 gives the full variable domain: GAGVSQSPSNKVTEKGKDVELRCDPISGHTALYWYRQSLGQGLEFLIYFQGNSAPDKSGLPSDRFSAERTGGSVSTLTIQRTQQEDSAVYLCASSLTAGGTGELFFGEGSRLTVL.

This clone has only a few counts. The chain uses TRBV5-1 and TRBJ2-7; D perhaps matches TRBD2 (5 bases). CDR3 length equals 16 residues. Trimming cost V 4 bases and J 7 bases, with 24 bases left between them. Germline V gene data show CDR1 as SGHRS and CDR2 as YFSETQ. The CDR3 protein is CASSPKGPYGEIEQYF. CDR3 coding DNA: TGCGCCAGCAGCCCTAAAGGGCCCTATGGGGAGATTGAGCAGTACTTC.

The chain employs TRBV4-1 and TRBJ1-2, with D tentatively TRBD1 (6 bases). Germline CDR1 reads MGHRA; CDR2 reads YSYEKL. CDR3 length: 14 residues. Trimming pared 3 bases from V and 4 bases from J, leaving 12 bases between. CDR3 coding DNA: TGCGCCAGCAGCCAGGCACAGGGTACCTATGGCTACACCTTC. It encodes CASSQAQGTYGYTF.

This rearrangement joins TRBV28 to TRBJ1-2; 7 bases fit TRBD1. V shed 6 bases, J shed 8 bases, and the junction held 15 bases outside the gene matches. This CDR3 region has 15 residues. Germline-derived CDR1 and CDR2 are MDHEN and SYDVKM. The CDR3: CASSLTHRGRGGYTF. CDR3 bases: TGTGCCAGCAGCCTGACCCACAGGGGTAGGGGCGGCTACACCTTC.